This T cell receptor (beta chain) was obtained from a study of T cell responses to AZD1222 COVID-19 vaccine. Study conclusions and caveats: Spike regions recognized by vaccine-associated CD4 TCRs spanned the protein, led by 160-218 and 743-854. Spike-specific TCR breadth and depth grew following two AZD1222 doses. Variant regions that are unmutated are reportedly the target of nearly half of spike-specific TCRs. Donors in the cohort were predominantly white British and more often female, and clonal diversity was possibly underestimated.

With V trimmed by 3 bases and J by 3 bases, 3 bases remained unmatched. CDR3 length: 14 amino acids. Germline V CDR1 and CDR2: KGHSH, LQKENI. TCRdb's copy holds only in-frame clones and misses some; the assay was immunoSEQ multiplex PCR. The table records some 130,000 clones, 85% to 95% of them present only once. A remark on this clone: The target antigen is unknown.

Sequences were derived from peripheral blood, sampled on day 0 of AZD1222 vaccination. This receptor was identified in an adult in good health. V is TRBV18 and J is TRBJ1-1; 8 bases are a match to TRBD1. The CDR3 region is CASSPSTGDTEAFF. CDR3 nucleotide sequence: TGTGCCAGCTCACCCTCGACAGGGGACACTGAAGCTTTCTTT.